This TCR beta chain was identified in a study of T-cell memory formation after mild COVID-19. Study conclusions and caveats: There were some responding clones in pre-infection memory, which suggested that cross-reactive memory had joined.

It was 5'RACE with constant-segment primers that produced the TCR alpha and TCR beta cDNA libraries, which carried sample barcodes and UMIs. TCRdb re-called the 5' RACE reads with MiXCR, one entry per CDR3 protein. The data hold 550,000 to 650,000 distinct CDR3 sequences, with 15% to 20% observed a single time. This clonotype has more than one count but fewer than ten. The antigen is unknown. The receptor was derived from an adult woman who had mild COVID-19 (a few samples of this study predate the infection). Cell type and time point are not known. Specimen: PBMCs or a T cell subset sorted from them (not recorded which).

CDR3 nucleotide sequence: TGCGCCAGCAGCCAAGATTTATCTCAGCCGTACTATGGCTACACCTTC. Residues: CASSQDLSQPYYGYTF. The genes are TRBV4-1 and TRBJ1-2, with no clear D. Germline V gene sequence: CDR1 MGHRA, CDR2 YSYEKL. V was cut by 0 bases and J by 3 bases, with 14 bases left in between. The CDR3 runs 16 residues.